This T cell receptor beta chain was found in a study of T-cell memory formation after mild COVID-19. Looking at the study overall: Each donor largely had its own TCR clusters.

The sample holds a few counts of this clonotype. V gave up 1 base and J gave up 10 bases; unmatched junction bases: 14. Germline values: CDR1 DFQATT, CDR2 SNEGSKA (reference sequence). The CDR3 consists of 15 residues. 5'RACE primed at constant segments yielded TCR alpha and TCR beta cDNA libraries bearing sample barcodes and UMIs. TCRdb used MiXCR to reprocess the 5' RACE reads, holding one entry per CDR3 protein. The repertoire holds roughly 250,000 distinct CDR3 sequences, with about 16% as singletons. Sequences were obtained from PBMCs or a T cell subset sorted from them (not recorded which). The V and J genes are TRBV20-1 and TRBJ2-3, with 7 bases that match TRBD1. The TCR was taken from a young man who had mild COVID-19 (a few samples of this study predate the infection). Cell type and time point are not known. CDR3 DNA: TGCAGTGCTAGAGCCCCCCAGCGAGGGGGCTTCGCGCAGTATTTT. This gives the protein CSARAPQRGGFAQYF.